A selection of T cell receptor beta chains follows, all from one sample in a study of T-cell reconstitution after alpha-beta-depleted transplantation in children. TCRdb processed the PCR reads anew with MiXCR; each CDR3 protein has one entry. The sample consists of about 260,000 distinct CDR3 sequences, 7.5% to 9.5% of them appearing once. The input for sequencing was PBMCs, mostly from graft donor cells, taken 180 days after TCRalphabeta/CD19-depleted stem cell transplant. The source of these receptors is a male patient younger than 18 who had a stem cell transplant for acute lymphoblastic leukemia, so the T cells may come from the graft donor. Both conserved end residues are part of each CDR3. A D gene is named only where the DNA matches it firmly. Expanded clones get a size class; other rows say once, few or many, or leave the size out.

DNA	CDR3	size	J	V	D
TGTGCCAGCAGCTCACCCGCCTCCGGGACTAGCCGCGAGCAGTACTTC	CASSSPASGTSREQYF	many	TRBJ2-7	TRBV6-2/TRBV6-3	TRBD2
TGCGCCAGCAGCCAAGGGGACGGAAACACTGAAGCTTTCTTT	CASSQGDGNTEAFF	many	TRBJ1-1	TRBV4-3	NA
TGTGCCAGCAGCCAAGACGGTGGGGCACCTAATGAAAAACTGTTTTTT	CASSQDGGAPNEKLFF	many	TRBJ1-4	TRBV4-2	NA
TGTGCCAGCAGCTTGGAAAGGCTGGAGACCCAGTACTTC	CASSLERLETQYF	many	TRBJ2-5	TRBV5-6	NA
TGTGCCAGCAGTTCCACGAGGGAACATGGCTACACCTTC	CASSSTREHGYTF	many	TRBJ1-2	TRBV6-5	NA
TGTGCCAGCTCGCCGACGGGACAGGATCCCCTCACCCTCCACTTT	CASSPTGQDPLTLHF	few	TRBJ1-6	TRBV18	TRBD1
TGTGCCAGCAGTGGGGGACAGGGACGTTTACTAGGAGACGAGCAGTACTTC	CASSGGQGRLLGDEQYF	many	TRBJ2-7	TRBV25-1	TRBD1
TGTGCCAGCAGTTACAGGCCCCCGGGACCCGGAATTTTGACCGGGGAGCTGTTTTTT	CASSYRPPGPGILTGELFF	many	TRBJ2-2	TRBV6-2/TRBV6-3	NA
TGCAGCGTTGAGTTGGGTCGAATAACTGAAGCTTTCTTT	CSVELGRITEAFF	many	TRBJ1-1	TRBV29-1	NA
TGTGCCAGCAGTTACTCCTCCCCCCAGGGTAGGGATCAGCCCCAGCATTTT	CASSYSSPQGRDQPQHF	many	TRBJ1-5	TRBV6-5	NA
TGTGCCAGCAGCTTAGCGGAGGCGGGGGACAGGGTTAAGTTCTTC	CASSLAEAGDRVKFF	many	TRBJ2-1	TRBV7-9	TRBD1
TGTGCCAGCAGCCAAGTTTCCGGGTGGGAGACCCAGTACTTC	CASSQVSGWETQYF	many	TRBJ2-5	TRBV4-2	NA
TGCAGTGCTAGGGGGGCCCTTTACAATGAGCAGTTCTTC	CSARGALYNEQFF	many	TRBJ2-1	TRBV20-1	NA
TGTGCCAGCAGCTTAGCGCCGGGGGGGCGTTACAATGAGCAGTTCTTC	CASSLAPGGRYNEQFF	NA	TRBJ2-1	TRBV7-2	TRBD2
TGCAGTGCTAGAGTCGCCGGGACAGGGAACTACGAGCAGTACTTC	CSARVAGTGNYEQYF	many	TRBJ2-7	TRBV20-1	TRBD1
TGTGCCACAGTACAGGGTCATAGCAATCAGCCCCAGCATTTT	CATVQGHSNQPQHF	many	TRBJ1-5	TRBV15	NA
TGTGCCAGCAGTTTAGACGGGACAAAATTTCCCGGCTACACCTTC	CASSLDGTKFPGYTF	many	TRBJ1-2	TRBV12-3/TRBV12-4	NA
TGTGCCAGCAGCGTTACCGGGACAGCCCAAGAGACCCAGTACTTC	CASSVTGTAQETQYF	many	TRBJ2-5	TRBV9	TRBD1
TGTGCCAGCAGTTTAGGTGGCACAGCAAATCAGCCCCAGCATTTT	CASSLGGTANQPQHF	few	TRBJ1-5	TRBV28	NA
TGTGCCAGCGGTCTTAGAGAGCAGTTCTTC	CASGLREQFF	many	TRBJ2-1	TRBV6-2/TRBV6-3	NA
TGTGCCAGCAGCCAAAAACGGACAGGGAGTGACCAGCCCCAGCATTTT	CASSQKRTGSDQPQHF	many	TRBJ1-5	TRBV3-1	TRBD1
TGTGCCAGCAGTCGTACTAGCGGGAGTAAGGATGAGCAGTTCTTC	CASSRTSGSKDEQFF	many	TRBJ2-1	TRBV27	TRBD2
TGTGCCAGCACCGACAGGTCTGGGCCATACGAGCAGTACTTC	CASTDRSGPYEQYF	many	TRBJ2-7	TRBV6-2/TRBV6-3	NA
TGTGCCAGCAGTTATCTACCGACTAGCGGGACAATGTACGAGCAGTACTTC	CASSYLPTSGTMYEQYF	NA	TRBJ2-7	TRBV6-5	TRBD2
TGTGCCAGCAGCTCGATAGGACTAGCGGGAAATGAGCAGTTCTTC	CASSSIGLAGNEQFF	many	TRBJ2-1	TRBV7-2	TRBD2
TGTGCCAGCAGTTACGGCAGGAGGAACACTGAAGCTTTCTTT	CASSYGRRNTEAFF	many	TRBJ1-1	TRBV6-5	NA
TGCAGCCTCAACCGGGCGAACACTGAAGCTTTCTTT	CSLNRANTEAFF	many	TRBJ1-1	TRBV29-1	NA
TGCGCCAGCAGCCAAGATAAGGGGATCCCAGTGCTAAATGAGCAGTTCTTC	CASSQDKGIPVLNEQFF	many	TRBJ2-1	TRBV4-1	NA
TGCAGTGCTAGAGGTATAGGCCTTGACTACTACGAGCAGTACTTC	CSARGIGLDYYEQYF	many	TRBJ2-7	TRBV20-1	NA
TGCAGTGCTCCGACGCCGGGGGGATACGAGCAGTACTTC	CSAPTPGGYEQYF	many	TRBJ2-7	TRBV20-1	TRBD2
TGTGCCAGCAGCTCGGGACCGAACACCGGGGAGCTGTTTTTT	CASSSGPNTGELFF	many	TRBJ2-2	TRBV7-2	NA
TGCGCCAGCAGCCAGACCGGTTATGGAGAGCAGTACTTC	CASSQTGYGEQYF	many	TRBJ2-7	TRBV5-1	NA
TGTGCCAGCAGCTTGGTTGCGGGGGGCTCCTACGAGCAGTACTTC	CASSLVAGGSYEQYF	few	TRBJ2-7	TRBV5-6	TRBD2
TGTGCCAGCAGCTTAGCTGGCGGGCCCGGGGAGCTGTTTTTT	CASSLAGGPGELFF	many	TRBJ2-2	TRBV7-2	NA
TGTGCCAGCAGCGTGGGGGCGGGGGCCTACAATGAGCAGTTCTTC	CASSVGAGAYNEQFF	many	TRBJ2-1	TRBV9	NA
TGTGCCAGCAGCCAAGAAGGGGGGTCCGAGCAGTACTTC	CASSQEGGSEQYF	many	TRBJ2-7	TRBV4-2	NA
TGTGCCAGCTTGAAAAGTACCAGGGGCAATCAGCCCCAGCATTTT	CASLKSTRGNQPQHF	many	TRBJ1-5	TRBV12-3/TRBV12-4	NA
TGTGCCAGCATCACCGGGGAAGAAGCTTTCTTT	CASITGEEAFF	many	TRBJ1-1	TRBV12-3/TRBV12-4	NA